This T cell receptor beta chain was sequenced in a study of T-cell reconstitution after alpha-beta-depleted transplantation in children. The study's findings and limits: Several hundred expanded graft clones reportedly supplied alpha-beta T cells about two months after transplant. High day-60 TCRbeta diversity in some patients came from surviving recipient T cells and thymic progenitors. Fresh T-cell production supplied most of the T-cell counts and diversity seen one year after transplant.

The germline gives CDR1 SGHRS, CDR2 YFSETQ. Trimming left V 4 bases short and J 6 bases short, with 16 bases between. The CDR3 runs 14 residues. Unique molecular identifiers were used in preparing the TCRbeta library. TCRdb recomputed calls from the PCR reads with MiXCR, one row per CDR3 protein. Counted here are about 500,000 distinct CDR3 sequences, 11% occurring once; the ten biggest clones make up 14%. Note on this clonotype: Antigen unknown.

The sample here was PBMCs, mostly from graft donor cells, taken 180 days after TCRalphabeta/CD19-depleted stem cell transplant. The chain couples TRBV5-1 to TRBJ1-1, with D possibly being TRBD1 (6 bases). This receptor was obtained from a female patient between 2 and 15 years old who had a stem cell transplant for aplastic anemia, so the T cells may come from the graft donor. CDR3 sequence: CASSTRQVGAEAFF. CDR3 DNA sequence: TGCGCCAGCAGCACAAGACAGGTTGGCGCTGAAGCTTTCTTT.